This T cell receptor (beta chain) was documented in a study of a mutant IDH1 vaccine in newly diagnosed glioma. Across the study: Receipt of radiotherapy, temozolomide, or both preceded the study, and most received both. V12 took place at week 35, and V13 at week 47. Study observations and caveats: It seemed that pseudoprogression was not linked to changes in the top peripheral T cell clonotypes.

The assay was immunoSEQ multiplex PCR, and TCRdb's table has in-frame clones only and misses some. The profile shows about 69,000 clones, 70% to 90% of them singletons. The sample's time point: week 35, safety follow-up. Mutant IDH1 20-mer peptide, at 300 ug, made up each vaccine dose, with topical imiquimod. During weeks 1, 3, 5, 7, 11, 15, 19 and 23, patients received eight vaccinations. The V gene lost 1 base and the J gene lost 8 bases, with 14 bases spanning the gap. The CDR3 runs to 14 residues. Germline V lookup: CDR1 SGHTA, CDR2 FQGNSA. About this clone: What it binds is unknown.

The chain couples TRBV7-2 to TRBJ1-2, with no clear D. The source was PBMCs, collected from a glioma patient whose treatment included an IDH1 peptide vaccine. The clonotype originates from a young man with glioma. CDR3 coding DNA: TGTGCCAGCAGCTTAGACGGGGAAGTGAGGGGCTACACCTTC. Translating it yields CASSLDGEVRGYTF.